This T cell receptor (beta chain) was sequenced for a study of patients and donors after allogeneic stem cell transplantation. Each CDR3 protein is one row after TCRdb ran MiXCR on the RT-PCR reads. Of roughly 200,000 distinct CDR3 sequences in the sample, about 38% were seen once. The CDR3 length is 11 residues. Looked up from germline, CDR1 is SQVTM and CDR2 is ANQGSEA. Trimming stripped 8 bases from V and 4 bases from J, with 11 bases between. The chain carries TRBV29-1 and TRBJ1-1, with D unresolved. The source material was blood, either unsorted or a sorted T cell fraction (not recorded which). The clonotype comes from a human donor who was either an allogeneic HSCT recipient or a stem cell or donor lymphocyte infusion donor (not recorded which). It is not recorded whose cells these are; they may come from a transplant donor. Here the CDR3 reads CSLVRVTEAFF. The CDR3 DNA reads as TGCAGCCTTGTTCGGGTCACTGAAGCTTTCTTT.